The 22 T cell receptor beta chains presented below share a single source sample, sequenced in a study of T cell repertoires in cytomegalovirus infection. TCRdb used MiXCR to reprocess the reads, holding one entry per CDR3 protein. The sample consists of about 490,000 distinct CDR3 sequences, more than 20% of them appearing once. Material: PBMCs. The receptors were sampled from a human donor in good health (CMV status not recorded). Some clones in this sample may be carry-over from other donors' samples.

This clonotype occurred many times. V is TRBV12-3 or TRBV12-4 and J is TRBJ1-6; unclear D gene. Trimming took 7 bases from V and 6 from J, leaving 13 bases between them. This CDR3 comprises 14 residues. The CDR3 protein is CASTSGGSNSPLHF. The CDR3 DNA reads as TGTGCCAGCACCTCCGGAGGGAGTAATTCACCCCTCCACTTT.

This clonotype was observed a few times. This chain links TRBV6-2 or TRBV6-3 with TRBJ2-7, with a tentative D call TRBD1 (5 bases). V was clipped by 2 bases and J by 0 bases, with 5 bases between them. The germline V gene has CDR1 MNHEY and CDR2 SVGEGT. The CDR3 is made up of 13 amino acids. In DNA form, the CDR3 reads TGTGCCAGCAGTTACAGGGGCTCCTACGAGCAGTACGTC. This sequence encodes CASSYRGSYEQYV.

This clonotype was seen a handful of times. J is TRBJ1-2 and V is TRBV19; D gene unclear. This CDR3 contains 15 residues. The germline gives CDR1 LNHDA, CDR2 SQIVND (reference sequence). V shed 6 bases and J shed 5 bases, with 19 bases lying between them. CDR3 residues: CASSSDRGKEYGYTF. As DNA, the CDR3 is TGTGCCAGTAGCTCGGACCGGGGAAAGGAATATGGCTACACCTTC. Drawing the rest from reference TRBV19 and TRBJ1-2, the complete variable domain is DGGITQSPKYLFRKEGQNVTLSCEQNLNHDAMYWYRQDPGQGLRLIYYSQIVNDFQKGDIAEGYSVSREKKESFPLTVTSAQKNPTAFYLCASSSDRGKEYGYTFGSGTRLTVV.

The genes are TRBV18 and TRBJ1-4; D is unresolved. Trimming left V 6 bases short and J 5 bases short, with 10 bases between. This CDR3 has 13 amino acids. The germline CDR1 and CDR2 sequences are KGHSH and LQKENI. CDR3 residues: CASSLLKNEKLFF. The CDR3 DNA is TGTGCCAGCTCGCTGCTTAAGAATGAAAAACTGTTTTTT.

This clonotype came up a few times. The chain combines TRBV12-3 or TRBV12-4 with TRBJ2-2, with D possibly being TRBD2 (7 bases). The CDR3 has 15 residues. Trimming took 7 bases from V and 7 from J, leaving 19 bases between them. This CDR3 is CASNTLGGAGGELFF. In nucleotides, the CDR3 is TGTGCCAGCAATACCTTAGGGGGGGCCGGCGGGGAGCTGTTTTTT.

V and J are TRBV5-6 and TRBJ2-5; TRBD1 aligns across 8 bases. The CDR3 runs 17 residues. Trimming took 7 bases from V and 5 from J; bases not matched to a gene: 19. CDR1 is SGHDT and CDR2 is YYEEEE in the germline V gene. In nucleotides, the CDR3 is TGTGCCAGCGGCCTATCCGGAGCGCAGGGGGCAGGTGAGACCCAGTACTTC. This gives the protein CASGLSGAQGAGETQYF. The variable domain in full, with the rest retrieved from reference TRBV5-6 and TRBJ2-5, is DAGVTQSPTHLIKTRGQQVTLRCSPKSGHDTVSWYQQALGQGPQFIFQYYEEEERQRGNFPDRFSGHQFPNYSSELNVNALLLGDSALYLCASGLSGAQGAGETQYFGPGTRLLVL.

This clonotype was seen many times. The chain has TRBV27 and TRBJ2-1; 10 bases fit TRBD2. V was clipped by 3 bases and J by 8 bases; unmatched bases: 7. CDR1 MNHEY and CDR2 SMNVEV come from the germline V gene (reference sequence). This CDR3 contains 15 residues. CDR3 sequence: CASSLGLAIEDEQFF. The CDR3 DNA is TGTGCCAGCAGTTTGGGACTAGCGATTGAGGATGAGCAGTTCTTC.

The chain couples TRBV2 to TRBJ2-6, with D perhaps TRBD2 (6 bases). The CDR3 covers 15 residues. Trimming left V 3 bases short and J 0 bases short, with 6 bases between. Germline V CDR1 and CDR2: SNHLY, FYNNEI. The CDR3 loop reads CASSEGGSGANVLTF. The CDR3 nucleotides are TGTGCCAGCAGTGAGGGGGGCTCTGGGGCCAACGTCCTGACTTTC.

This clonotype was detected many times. DNA for the CDR3: TGTGCCAGCAGTGAAGTGGGACAGGGGACCCAGTACTTC. Translated, it gives CASSEVGQGTQYF. The chain is built from TRBV6-1 and TRBJ2-5; 9 bases fit TRBD1. The CDR3 contains 13 residues. Germline assignment: CDR1 MNHNS and CDR2 SASEGT. V was clipped by 1 base and J by 7 bases; unmatched bases: 1.

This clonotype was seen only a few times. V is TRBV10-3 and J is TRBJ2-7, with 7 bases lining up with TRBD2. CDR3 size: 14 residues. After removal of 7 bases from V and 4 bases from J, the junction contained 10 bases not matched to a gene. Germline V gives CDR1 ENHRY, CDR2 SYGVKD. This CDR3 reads CAINGGGGIYEQYF. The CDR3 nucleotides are TGTGCCATCAATGGGGGGGGGGGGATTTACGAGCAGTACTTC.

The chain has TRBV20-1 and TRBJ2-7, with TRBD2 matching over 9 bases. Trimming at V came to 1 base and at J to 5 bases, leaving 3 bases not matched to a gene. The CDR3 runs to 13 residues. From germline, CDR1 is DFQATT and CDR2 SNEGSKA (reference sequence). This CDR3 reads CSARGIAGDEQYF. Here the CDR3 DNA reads TGCAGTGCTAGAGGAATAGCGGGAGACGAGCAGTACTTC.

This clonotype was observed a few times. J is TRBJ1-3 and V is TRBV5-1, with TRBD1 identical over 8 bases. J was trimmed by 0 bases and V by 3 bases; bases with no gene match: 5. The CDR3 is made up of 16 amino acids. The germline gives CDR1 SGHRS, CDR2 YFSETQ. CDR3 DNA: TGCGCCAGCAGCTGGACAGGGCCCGGCTCTGGAAACACCATATATTTT. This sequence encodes CASSWTGPGSGNTIYF.

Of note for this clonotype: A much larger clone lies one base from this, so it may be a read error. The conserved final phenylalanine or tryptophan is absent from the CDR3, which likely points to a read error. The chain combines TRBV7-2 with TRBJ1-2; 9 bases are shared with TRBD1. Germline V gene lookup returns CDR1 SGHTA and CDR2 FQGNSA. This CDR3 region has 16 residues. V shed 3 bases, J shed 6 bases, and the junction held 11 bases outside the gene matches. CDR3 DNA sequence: TGTGCCAGCAGCTTGTCCGTGGGGACAGGGAGGGATGGCTACACCATC. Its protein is CASSLSVGTGRDGYTI.

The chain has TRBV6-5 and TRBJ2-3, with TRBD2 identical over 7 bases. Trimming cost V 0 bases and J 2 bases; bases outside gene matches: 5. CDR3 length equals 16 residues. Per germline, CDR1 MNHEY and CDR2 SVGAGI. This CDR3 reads CASSYSAGTATDTQYF. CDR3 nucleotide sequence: TGTGCCAGCAGTTACTCAGCGGGAACCGCCACAGATACGCAGTATTTT.

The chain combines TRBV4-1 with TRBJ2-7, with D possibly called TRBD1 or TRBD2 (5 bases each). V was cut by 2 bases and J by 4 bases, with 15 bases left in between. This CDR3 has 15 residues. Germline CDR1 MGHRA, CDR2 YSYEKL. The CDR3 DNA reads TGCGCCAGCAGCCAAACAGGACTCTCGGCGTACGAGCAGTACTTC. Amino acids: CASSQTGLSAYEQYF.

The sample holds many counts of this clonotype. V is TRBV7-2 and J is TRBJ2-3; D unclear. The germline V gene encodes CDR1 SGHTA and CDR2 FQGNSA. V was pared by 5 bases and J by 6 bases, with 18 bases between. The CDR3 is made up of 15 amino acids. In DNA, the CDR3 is TGTGCCAGCAGCCCGGCGGCTAGTCTTGCGGATACGCAGTATTTT. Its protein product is CASSPAASLADTQYF.

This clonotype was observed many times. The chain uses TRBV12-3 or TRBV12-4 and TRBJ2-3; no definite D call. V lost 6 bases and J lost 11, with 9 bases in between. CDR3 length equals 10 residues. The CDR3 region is CASSRSEQYF. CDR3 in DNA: TGTGCCAGCAGCAGGAGTGAGCAGTATTTT.

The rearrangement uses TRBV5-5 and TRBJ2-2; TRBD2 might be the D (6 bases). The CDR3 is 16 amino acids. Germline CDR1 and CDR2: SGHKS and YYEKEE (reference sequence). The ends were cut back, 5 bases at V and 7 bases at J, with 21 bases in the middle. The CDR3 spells CASRLTSFSPSGELFF. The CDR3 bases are TGTGCCAGCAGACTTACTAGCTTTTCTCCTAGCGGGGAGCTGTTTTTT.

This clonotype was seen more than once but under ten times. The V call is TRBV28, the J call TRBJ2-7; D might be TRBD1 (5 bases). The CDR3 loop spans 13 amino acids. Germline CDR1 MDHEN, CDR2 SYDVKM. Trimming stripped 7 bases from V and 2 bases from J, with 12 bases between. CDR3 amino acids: CASTPHRTYEQYF. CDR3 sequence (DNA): TGTGCCAGCACCCCACACAGGACCTACGAGCAGTACTTC.

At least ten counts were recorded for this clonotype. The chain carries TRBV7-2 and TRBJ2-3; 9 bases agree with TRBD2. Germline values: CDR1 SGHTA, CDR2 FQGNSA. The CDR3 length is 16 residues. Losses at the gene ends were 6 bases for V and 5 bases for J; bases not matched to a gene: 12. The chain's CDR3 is CASSTSGGRAGDTQYF. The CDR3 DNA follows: TGTGCCAGCAGTACATCGGGCGGGAGGGCCGGAGATACGCAGTATTTT.

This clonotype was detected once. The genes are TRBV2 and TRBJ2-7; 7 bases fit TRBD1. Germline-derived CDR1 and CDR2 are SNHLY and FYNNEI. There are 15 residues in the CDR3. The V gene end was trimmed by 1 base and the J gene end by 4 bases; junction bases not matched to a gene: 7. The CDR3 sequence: CASSEVTRDRYEQYV. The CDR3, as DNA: TGTGCCAGCAGTGAAGTAACCCGGGACAGATACGAGCAGTACGTC.

The CDR3 loop reads CSASDRGNQPQHF. The CDR3 bases are TGCAGTGCTAGTGACAGGGGTAATCAGCCCCAGCATTTT. The chain couples TRBV20-1 to TRBJ1-5; 8 nucleotides align to TRBD1. The CDR3 length is 13 residues. Germline V gene sequence: CDR1 DFQATT, CDR2 SNEGSKA (reference sequence). V lost 3 bases to trimming and J lost 4 bases; unmatched junction nucleotides: 2.